Listed here are 15 T cell receptor beta chains from one sample, sequenced in a study of blood T cell repertoires in COVID-19. Data came from immunoSEQ multiplex PCR; TCRdb stores just in-frame clones and leaves some out. This sample yields about 390,000 clones, of which around 87% are seen a single time; roughly 2% belongs to the top ten. Source material: peripheral blood. The receptors derive from a woman aged 55-69 years with COVID-19, enrolled during active disease.

DNA for the CDR3: TGCAGTGGCACAAAGGGGTTTGGCTACACCTTC. Encoded protein: CSGTKGFGYTF. The chain joins TRBV20-1 to TRBJ1-2, with a weak D call TRBD1 (5 bases). The CDR3 runs to 11 residues. Trimming removed 7 bases at V and 7 bases at J, with 13 bases between. Germline V lookup: CDR1 DFQATT, CDR2 SNEGSKA (reference sequence).

This chain connects TRBV5-1 to TRBJ1-4, with 7 nucleotides matching TRBD1. Germline V gene lookup returns CDR1 SGHRS and CDR2 YFSETQ. Trimming at V came to 4 bases and at J to 8 bases, leaving 14 bases not matched to a gene. CDR3 length: 16 residues. CDR3 nucleotide sequence: TGCGCCAGCAGCCCGAGTGGGGACAGTATAGGAGAAAAACTGTTTTTT. It translates to CASSPSGDSIGEKLFF.

The chain employs TRBV11-3 and TRBJ2-7; TRBD2 agrees at 8 bases. The J segment lost 6 bases and the V segment lost 5 bases, leaving 6 bases of the junction unmatched. The germline V gene encodes CDR1 SGHNT and CDR2 YENEEA. The CDR3 has 13 amino acids. CDR3 in DNA: TGTGCCAGCAGCCTGAGCGGGGGTCGCGAGCAGTACTTC. Its protein is CASSLSGGREQYF.

This chain links TRBV7-6 with TRBJ1-1; tentatively, D is TRBD1 (6 bases). Trimming took off 5 bases at V and 0 bases at J, with 13 bases between the two ends. The germline V gene encodes CDR1 SGHVS and CDR2 FNYEAQ. The CDR3 sequence is 15 residues long. The CDR3 loop reads CASSPRGGLNTEAFF. The DNA of the CDR3 is TGTGCCAGCAGCCCTAGGGGGGGGCTGAACACTGAAGCTTTCTTT.

As concerns this clone: The sample holds other DNA sequences that translate to the same CDR3. This chain connects TRBV27 to TRBJ1-1; 7 bases are shared with TRBD1. CDR3 length: 15 residues. The V gene end was trimmed by 5 bases and the J gene end by 0 bases; junction bases not matched to a gene: 6. The germline CDR1 and CDR2 sequences are MNHEY and SMNVEV (reference sequence). The CDR3 region has the DNA TGTGCCAGCAGTCCCCGGACAGGACTGAACACTGAAGCTTTCTTT. This encodes CASSPRTGLNTEAFF.

This clone showed up just once. The chain carries TRBV5-1 and TRBJ2-5; tentatively, D is TRBD1 (6 bases). The CDR3 is 17 amino acids. CDR1 and CDR2 (germline): SGHRS, YFSETQ. With 0 bases removed from V and 5 bases from J, the gap between germline ends came to 20 bases. CDR3 DNA: TGCGCCAGCAGCTTGGCCTCGGTTGTCAGGGGTACGGAGACCCAGTACTTC. This translates into CASSLASVVRGTETQYF.

The chain couples TRBV19 to TRBJ1-5, with TRBD1 matching 7 bases. The germline V gene has CDR1 LNHDA and CDR2 SQIVND (reference sequence). This CDR3 is built from 16 residues. V was clipped by 4 bases and J by 2 bases; unmatched bases: 8. CDR3 in amino acids: CASSTTTGFGNQPQHF. CDR3 DNA sequence: TGTGCCAGTAGTACTACGACAGGGTTTGGCAATCAGCCCCAGCATTTT.

This rearrangement joins TRBV20-1 to TRBJ1-2; D remains unclear. The length of the CDR3 is 11 residues. V was trimmed by 3 bases and J by 4 bases, leaving 6 bases between them. The germline gives CDR1 DFQATT, CDR2 SNEGSKA (reference sequence). CDR3 DNA sequence: TGCAGTGCTAGCCCGGTCTATGGCTACACCTTC. Its translation is CSASPVYGYTF.

This clone was counted once. The V call is TRBV10-2, the J call TRBJ1-2; D might be TRBD1 (5 bases). The CDR3 spans 14 residues. Trimming pared 7 bases from V and 4 bases from J, leaving 16 bases between. The germline CDR1 and CDR2 sequences are WSHSY and SAAADI. The CDR3 loop is CASNDPGQLYGYTF. The CDR3 nucleotides read TGCGCCAGCAATGACCCCGGACAACTCTATGGCTACACCTTC.

This clone was seen only once. This chain uses TRBV6-5 with TRBJ1-1; perhaps TRBD1 as D (5 bases). The CDR3 runs to 12 residues. CDR1 and CDR2 (germline): MNHEY, SVGAGI. Trimming stripped 9 bases from V and 4 bases from J, with 12 bases between. The CDR3 loop is CASRGGVTEAFF. The CDR3 bases are TGTGCCAGTCGGGGGGGGGTCACTGAAGCTTTCTTT.

The chain joins TRBV9 to TRBJ1-2; D perhaps matches TRBD1 (5 bases). In germline, CDR1 is SGDLS, CDR2 YYNGEE. The CDR3 runs to 14 residues. V was pared by 1 base and J by 4 bases, with 11 bases between. The CDR3 here is CASSVLGTAYGYTF. In DNA, the CDR3 is TGTGCCAGCAGCGTACTGGGGACTGCCTATGGCTACACCTTC.

The chain carries TRBV6-2 or TRBV6-3 and TRBJ1-5, with a weak D call TRBD1 (5 bases). This CDR3 is 16 amino acids long. Per germline, CDR1 MNHEY and CDR2 SVGEGT. The V end lost 6 bases, the J end lost 2 bases, and 17 bases lay between the germline ends. CDR3 nucleotide sequence: TGTGCCAGCAGCTGGGGGGTAACGTGGCGCAATCAGCCCCAGCATTTT. Amino acid sequence: CASSWGVTWRNQPQHF.

The chain has TRBV19 and TRBJ2-2; 9 nucleotides agree with TRBD1. J lost 0 bases, V lost 6 bases, and 2 bases had no gene match. Germline loops: CDR1 LNHDA, CDR2 SQIVND (reference sequence). The CDR3 loop spans 15 amino acids. CDR3 loop: CASSWDRANTGELFF. CDR3 in DNA: TGTGCCAGTAGCTGGGACAGGGCGAACACCGGGGAGCTGTTTTTT.

In this sample, this clone turned up once. The chain recombines TRBV5-1 with TRBJ1-2; 7 positions agree with TRBD1. This CDR3 comprises 15 residues. Germline lookup yields CDR1 SGHRS and CDR2 YFSETQ. V lost 4 bases and J lost 2; bases outside the gene matches: 8. In DNA form, the CDR3 reads TGCGCCAGCAGCAACGGACAGGTGGGCAACTATGGCTACACCTTC. Translating it yields CASSNGQVGNYGYTF.

This clone was seen only a few times. This chain connects TRBV2 to TRBJ2-7, with TRBD1 matching 9 bases. From germline, CDR1 is SNHLY and CDR2 FYNNEI. V gave up 6 bases and J gave up 3 bases; unmatched junction bases: 6. The CDR3 length is 14 residues. The CDR3: CASRAGTGLYEQYF. CDR3 nucleotides: TGTGCCAGCAGGGCCGGGACAGGGCTCTACGAGCAGTACTTC.